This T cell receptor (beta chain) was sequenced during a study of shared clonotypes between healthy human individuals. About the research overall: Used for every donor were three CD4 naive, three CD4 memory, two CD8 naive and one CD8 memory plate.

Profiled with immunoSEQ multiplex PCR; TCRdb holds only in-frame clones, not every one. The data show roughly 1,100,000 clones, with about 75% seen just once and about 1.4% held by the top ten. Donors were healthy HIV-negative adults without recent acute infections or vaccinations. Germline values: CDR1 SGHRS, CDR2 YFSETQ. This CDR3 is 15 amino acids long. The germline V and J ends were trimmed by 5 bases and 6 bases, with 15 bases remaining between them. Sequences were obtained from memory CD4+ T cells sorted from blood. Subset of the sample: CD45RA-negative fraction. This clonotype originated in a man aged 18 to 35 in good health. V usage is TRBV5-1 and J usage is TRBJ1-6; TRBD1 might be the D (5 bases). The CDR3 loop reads CASRSGTDRNSPLHF. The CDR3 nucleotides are TGCGCCAGCAGGTCTGGGACGGACCGTAATTCACCCCTCCACTTT.